The 12 T cell receptor beta chains in this list originate from one sample, sequenced in a study of vaccination and CD4 T cells after COVID-19. No cognate antigen is known for these TCRs. The study sequenced cultured CD4+ T cell DNA using the Oncomine TCR Beta short-read assay. TCRdb re-derived calls from the PCR reads in MiXCR, one entry per CDR3 protein. The sample lists tens of thousands of distinct CDR3 sequences, under 75% occurring once. Treatment described: approximately nine-day PBMC culture with coronavirus spike peptide pools or control peptides (ViraFEST assay). Sequenced material: CD4+ T cells from blood, cultured in vitro. These receptors were collected from a human donor who had recovered from COVID-19.

The CDR3 protein is CASRTSGRTYEQYF. The CDR3 DNA sequence: TGTGCCAGCAGGACTAGCGGGAGGACGTACGAGCAGTACTTC. The chain combines TRBV11-2 with TRBJ2-7; 13 nucleotides agree with TRBD2. J was trimmed by 4 bases and V by 6 bases; bases with no gene match: 3. CDR3 length: 14 residues. Germline lookup yields CDR1 SGHAT and CDR2 FQNNGV. Complete variable domain (other parts from reference TRBV11-2 and TRBJ2-7): EAGVAQSPRYKIIEKRQSVAFWCNPISGHATLYWYQQILGQGPKLLIQFQNNGVVDDSQLPKDRFSAERLKGVDSTLKIQPAKLEDSAVYLCASRTSGRTYEQYFGPGTRLTVT.

With respect to this clonotype: This likely comes from a read error, as the CDR3 has no conserved phenylalanine or tryptophan at its end. The chain couples TRBV28 to TRBJ1-2, with D possibly TRBD1 on 5 matching bases. The CDR3 has 13 amino acids. V was cut by 3 bases and J by 5 bases, with 10 bases left in between. The germline V gene has CDR1 MDHEN and CDR2 SYDVKM. The CDR3 bases are TGTGCCAGCAGTTTCCGGGACCGATATGGCTACACCCTC. Protein sequence: CASSFRDRYGYTL.

The rearrangement joins TRBV12-3 or TRBV12-4 to TRBJ1-5; D unresolved. V lost 3 bases and J lost 1, with 4 bases in between. The CDR3 contains 13 residues. In nucleotides, the CDR3 is TGTGCCAGCAGTTTTCAGAGCAATCAGCCCCAGCATTTT. Amino acids: CASSFQSNQPQHF.

The chain has TRBV12-3 or TRBV12-4 and TRBJ2-7, with 9 bases matching TRBD2. The CDR3 covers 15 residues. The V and J ends lost 6 bases and 0 bases, in that order; junction bases with no gene match: 6. CDR3 sequence: CASSFLAGHSYEQYF. CDR3 DNA sequence: TGTGCCAGCAGCTTCCTAGCGGGGCACTCCTACGAGCAGTACTTC.

The V and J genes are TRBV19 and TRBJ2-1; 11 bases are shared with TRBD2. CDR3 length equals 15 residues. Germline CDR1 LNHDA, CDR2 SQIVND (reference sequence). Trimming took 5 bases from V and 9 from J; bases not matched to a gene: 9. The chain's CDR3 is CASSETSGISGEQFF. The CDR3 coding sequence is TGTGCCAGTAGTGAGACTAGCGGGATATCGGGTGAGCAGTTCTTC.

The chain is built from TRBV9 and TRBJ1-2, with a possible D match to TRBD1 (5 bases). The germline V gene has CDR1 SGDLS and CDR2 YYNGEE. The CDR3 contains 14 residues. Trimming cost V 0 bases and J 7 bases, with 13 bases left between them. The CDR3 sequence is CASSVVGGRGGYTF. For the CDR3, the DNA is TGTGCCAGCAGCGTAGTGGGTGGAAGGGGTGGCTACACCTTC. Looking up the rest from reference TRBV9 and TRBJ1-2 gives the full variable domain: DSGVTQTPKHLITATGQRVTLRCSPRSGDLSVYWYQQSLDQGLQFLIQYYNGEERAKGNILERFSAQQFPDLHSELNLSSLELGDSALYFCASSVVGGRGGYTFGSGTRLTVV.

V usage is TRBV25-1 and J usage is TRBJ2-6; D call uncertain. The germline CDR1 and CDR2 sequences are MGHDK and SYGVNS. This CDR3 region has 17 residues. V dropped 1 base and J dropped 0 bases, with 10 bases sitting between them. The CDR3 DNA follows: TGTGCCAGCAGTGAATGGATAGGAGACTCTGGGGCCAACGTCCTGACTTTC. It specifies CASSEWIGDSGANVLTF. Variable domain in full (rest from reference TRBV25-1 and TRBJ2-6): EADIYQTPRYLVIGTGKKITLECSQTMGHDKMYWYQQDPGMELHLIHYSYGVNSTEKGDLSSESTVSRIRTEHFPLTLESARPSHTSQYLCASSEWIGDSGANVLTFGAGSRLTVL.

The chain is built from TRBV6-1 and TRBJ1-2; TRBD1 matches at 9 bases. From germline, CDR1 is MNHNS and CDR2 SASEGT. With 6 bases clipped from V and 6 bases from J, the junction kept 5 bases outside the gene matches. CDR3 length equals 13 residues. The CDR3 loop is CASRRRTGDGYTF. In DNA form, the CDR3 reads TGTGCCAGCAGACGAAGGACAGGGGATGGCTACACCTTC.

This clonotype appeared a single time. CDR3 amino acids: CASSESSLSGNTIYF. The CDR3, as DNA: TGCGCCAGCAGTGAGTCCAGCCTCTCTGGAAACACCATATATTTT. The chain has TRBV10-2 and TRBJ1-3; D is undetermined. The V end lost 0 bases, the J end lost 0 bases, and 6 bases lay between the germline ends. Per the germline V gene, CDR1 is WSHSY and CDR2 is SAAADI. The CDR3 sequence is 15 residues long.

The CDR3 region has the DNA TGTGCCATCAGTGAAGGCGGGAGGGCCACAGATACGCAGTATTTT. Its protein product is CAISEGGRATDTQYF. The rearrangement links TRBV10-3 to TRBJ2-3, with 9 positions matching TRBD2. The germline CDR1 and CDR2 sequences are ENHRY and SYGVKD. CDR3 size: 15 residues. V lost 3 bases to trimming and J lost 2 bases; unmatched junction nucleotides: 3.

The CDR3: CASRMDRGLGGYTF. For the CDR3, the DNA is TGTGCCAGCCGTATGGACAGGGGGCTGGGTGGCTACACCTTC. The rearrangement uses TRBV6-4 and TRBJ1-2; 11 nucleotides agree with TRBD1. This CDR3 region has 14 residues. The V gene's germline CDR1 is MRHNA and CDR2 SNTAGT. V shed 8 bases, J shed 7 bases, and the junction held 9 bases outside the gene matches.

This clonotype counts as medium-sized. The gene calls are TRBV12-3 or TRBV12-4 and TRBJ2-7; D possibly corresponds to TRBD2 (6 bases). This CDR3 region has 14 residues. With 2 bases removed from V and 6 bases from J, the gap between germline ends came to 14 bases. The CDR3: CASSLTQTSREQYF. The CDR3 bases are TGTGCCAGCAGTTTAACCCAGACTAGTCGCGAGCAGTACTTC.